This TCR beta chain was captured by sequencing in a study of T cell changes during pregnancy in multiple sclerosis. Repertoires were generated with immunoSEQ multiplex PCR, while TCRdb's copy carries only in-frame clones and drops some. Of about 57,000 clones detected, more than 85% appear once; the ten largest clones hold about 3.7%. This CDR3 is 14 amino acids long. V dropped 2 bases and J dropped 6 bases, with 12 bases sitting between them. Germline assignment: CDR1 SGHKS and CDR2 YYEKEE (reference sequence). This receptor was taken from a female donor in good health, enrolled as a control in a pregnancy study. This chain uses TRBV5-5 with TRBJ1-5, with D possibly TRBD1 on 6 matching bases. Sample: peripheral blood, taken after pregnancy. The CDR3 loop is CASSLTGTGQPQHF. DNA of the CDR3: TGTGCCAGCAGCTTAACAGGGACGGGTCAGCCCCAGCATTTT.